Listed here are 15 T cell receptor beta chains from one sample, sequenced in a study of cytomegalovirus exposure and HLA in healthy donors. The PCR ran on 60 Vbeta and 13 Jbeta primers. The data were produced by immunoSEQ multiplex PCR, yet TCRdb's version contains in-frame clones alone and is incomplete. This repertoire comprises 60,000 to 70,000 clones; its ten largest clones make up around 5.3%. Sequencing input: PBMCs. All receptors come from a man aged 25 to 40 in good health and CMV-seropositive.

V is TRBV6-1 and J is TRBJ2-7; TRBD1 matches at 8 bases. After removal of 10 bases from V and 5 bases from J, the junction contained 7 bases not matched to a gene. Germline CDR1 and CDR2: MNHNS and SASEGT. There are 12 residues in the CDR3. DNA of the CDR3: TGTGCCACCACCGGGACAGGCAACGAGCAGTACTTC. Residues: CATTGTGNEQYF.

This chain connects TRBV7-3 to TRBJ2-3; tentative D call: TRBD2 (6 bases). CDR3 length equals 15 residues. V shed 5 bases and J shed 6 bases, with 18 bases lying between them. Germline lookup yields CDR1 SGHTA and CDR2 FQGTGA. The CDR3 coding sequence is TGTGCCAGCAGCCGCGGTTTAGCGGAGGGGGATACGCAGTATTTT. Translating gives CASSRGLAEGDTQYF.

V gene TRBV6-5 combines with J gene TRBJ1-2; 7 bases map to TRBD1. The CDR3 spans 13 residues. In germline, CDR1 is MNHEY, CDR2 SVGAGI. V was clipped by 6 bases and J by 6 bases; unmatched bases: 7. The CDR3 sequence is CASRKTGLDGYTF. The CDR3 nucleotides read TGTGCCAGCAGAAAGACAGGGCTTGATGGCTACACCTTC.

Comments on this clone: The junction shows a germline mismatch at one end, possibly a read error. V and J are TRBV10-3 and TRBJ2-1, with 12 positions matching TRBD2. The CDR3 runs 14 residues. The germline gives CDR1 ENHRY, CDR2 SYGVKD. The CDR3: CAISDTSGRKRVIF. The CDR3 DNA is TGTGCCATCAGTGATACTAGCGGGAGGAAAAGGGTGATCTTC.

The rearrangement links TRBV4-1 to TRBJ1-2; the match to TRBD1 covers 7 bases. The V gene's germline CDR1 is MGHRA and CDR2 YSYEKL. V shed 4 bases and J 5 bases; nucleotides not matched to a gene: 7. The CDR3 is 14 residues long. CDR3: CASSLSQGGYGYTF. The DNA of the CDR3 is TGCGCCAGCAGCCTTTCCCAGGGGGGTTATGGCTACACCTTC.

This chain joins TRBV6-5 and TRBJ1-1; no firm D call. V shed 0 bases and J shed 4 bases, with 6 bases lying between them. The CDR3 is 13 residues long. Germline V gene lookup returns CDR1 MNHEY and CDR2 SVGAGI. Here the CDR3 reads CASSYSRTTEAFF. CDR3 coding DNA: TGTGCCAGCAGTTACTCGAGAACCACTGAAGCTTTCTTT.

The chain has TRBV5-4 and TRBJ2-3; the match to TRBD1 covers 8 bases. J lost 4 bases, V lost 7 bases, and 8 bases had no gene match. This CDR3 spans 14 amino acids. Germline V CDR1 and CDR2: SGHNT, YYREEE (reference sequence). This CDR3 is CASLNRGFADTQYF. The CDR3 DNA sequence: TGTGCCAGCCTCAACAGGGGGTTTGCAGATACGCAGTATTTT.

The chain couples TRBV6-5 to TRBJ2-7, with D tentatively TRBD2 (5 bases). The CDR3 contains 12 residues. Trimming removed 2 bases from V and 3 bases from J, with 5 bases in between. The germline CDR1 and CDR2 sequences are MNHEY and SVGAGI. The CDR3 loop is CASSYEGYEQYF. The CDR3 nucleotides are TGTGCCAGCAGTTACGAGGGCTACGAGCAGTACTTC.

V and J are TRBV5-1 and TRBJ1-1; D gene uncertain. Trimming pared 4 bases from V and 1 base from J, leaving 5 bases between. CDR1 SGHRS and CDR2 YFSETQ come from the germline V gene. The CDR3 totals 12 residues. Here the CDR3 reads CASSGGNTEAFF. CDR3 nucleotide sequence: TGCGCCAGCAGCGGAGGGAACACTGAAGCTTTCTTT.

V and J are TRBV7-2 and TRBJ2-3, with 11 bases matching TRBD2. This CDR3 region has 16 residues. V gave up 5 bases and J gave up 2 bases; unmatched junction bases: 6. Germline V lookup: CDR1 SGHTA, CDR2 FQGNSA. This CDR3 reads CASSRPSGGTTDTQYF. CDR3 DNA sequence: TGTGCCAGCAGCCGACCTAGCGGGGGGACCACAGATACGCAGTATTTT.

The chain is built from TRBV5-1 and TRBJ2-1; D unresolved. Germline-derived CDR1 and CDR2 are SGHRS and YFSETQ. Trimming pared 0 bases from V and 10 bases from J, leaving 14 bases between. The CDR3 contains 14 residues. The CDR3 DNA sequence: TGCGCCAGCAGCTTGGCCGAGGCGGAGAGGGAGCAGTTCTTC. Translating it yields CASSLAEAEREQFF.

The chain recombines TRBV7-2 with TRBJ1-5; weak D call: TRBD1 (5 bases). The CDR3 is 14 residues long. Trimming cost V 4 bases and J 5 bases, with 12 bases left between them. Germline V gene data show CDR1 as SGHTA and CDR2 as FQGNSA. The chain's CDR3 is CASSYQGGDQPQHF. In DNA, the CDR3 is TGTGCCAGCAGCTATCAAGGAGGGGATCAGCCCCAGCATTTT.

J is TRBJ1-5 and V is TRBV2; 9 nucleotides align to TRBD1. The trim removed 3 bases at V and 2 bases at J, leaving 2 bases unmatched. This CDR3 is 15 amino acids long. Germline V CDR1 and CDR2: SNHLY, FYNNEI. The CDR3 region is CASSEDRGGNQPQHF. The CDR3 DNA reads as TGTGCCAGCAGTGAGGACAGGGGAGGCAATCAGCCCCAGCATTTT.

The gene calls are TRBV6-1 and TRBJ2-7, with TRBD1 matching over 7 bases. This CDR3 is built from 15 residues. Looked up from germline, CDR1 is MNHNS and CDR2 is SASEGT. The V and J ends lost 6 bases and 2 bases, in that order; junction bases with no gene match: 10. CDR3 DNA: TGTGCCAGCAGGTCCAAACGGGACAGTCCCTACGAGCAGTACTTC. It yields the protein CASRSKRDSPYEQYF.

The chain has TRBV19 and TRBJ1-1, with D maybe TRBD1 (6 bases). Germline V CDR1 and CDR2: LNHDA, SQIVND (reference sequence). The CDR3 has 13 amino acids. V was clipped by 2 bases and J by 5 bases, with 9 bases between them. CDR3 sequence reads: CASSITRGTEAFF. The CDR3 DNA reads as TGTGCCAGTAGTATAACCAGGGGAACTGAAGCTTTCTTT.